The sequence of this T cell receptor (beta chain) was determined in a study of beta chain features in type 1 diabetes. Germline assignment: CDR1 LGHNA and CDR2 YSLEER. The CDR3 consists of 17 residues. V was shortened by 3 bases and J by 10 bases, with 22 bases between the two germline ends. Study-wide results and caveats: The study left unresolved whether HLA type influences TCRB rearrangement. TCRB CDR3s from Type 1 diabetes patients were moderately but significantly shorter in all four CD4+ subsets. The similarity of naive, central memory and Treg TCRB repertoires appeared greater among patients than among healthy donors.

Comment on this clone: What it binds is unknown.

The single heparinised draw taken from each donor contained roughly 100 mL of blood on average. TCRB transcripts that were expressed got sequenced, as all of the isolated RNA had been reverse transcribed. Some clones are missing from TCRdb's copy, which holds only in-frame ones; the method was immunoSEQ multiplex PCR. Of 300,000 to 400,000 clones detected, roughly a tenth appear once; the ten largest clones hold over 0.95%. The chain couples TRBV4-3 to TRBJ1-6; weak D call: TRBD1 (5 bases). Source material: central memory CD4+ T cells from blood. The clonotype was recovered from a man aged 25 to 40 with type 1 diabetes. The chain's CDR3 is CASSHLYRDPSGSPLHF. CDR3 sequence (DNA): TGCGCCAGCAGCCATTTGTACCGGGACCCTAGCGGGTCACCCCTCCACTTT.